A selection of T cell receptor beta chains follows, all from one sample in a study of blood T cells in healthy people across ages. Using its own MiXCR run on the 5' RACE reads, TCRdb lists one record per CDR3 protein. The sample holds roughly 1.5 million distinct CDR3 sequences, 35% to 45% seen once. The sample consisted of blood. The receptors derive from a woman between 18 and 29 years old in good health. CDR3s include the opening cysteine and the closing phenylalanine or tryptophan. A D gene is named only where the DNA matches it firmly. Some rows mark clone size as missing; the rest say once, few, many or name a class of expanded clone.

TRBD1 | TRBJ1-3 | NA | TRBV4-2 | TGTGCCAGCAGCCGAGAGGGACAGGCGTCTGGAAACACCATATATTTT | CASSREGQASGNTIYF
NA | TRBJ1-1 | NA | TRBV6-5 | TGTGCCAGCAGTTACGAGGGACGGCCGGAGGAAACTGAAGCTTTCTTT | CASSYEGRPEETEAFF
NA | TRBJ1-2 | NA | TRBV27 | TGTGCCAGCAGTTTATACCCAATAAGGTCCGGGGAAGGCTATGGCTACACCTTC | CASSLYPIRSGEGYGYTF
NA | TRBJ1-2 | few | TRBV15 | TGTGCCACCAGCGCCGGACCTCCTGGCTACACCTTC | CATSAGPPGYTF
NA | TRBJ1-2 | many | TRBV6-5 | TGTGCCAGCAGTTACTCGGCCGGGGCTGGCTATGGCTACACCTTC | CASSYSAGAGYGYTF
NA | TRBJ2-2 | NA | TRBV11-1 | TGTGCCACCCAACGCGGGGAGCTGTTTTTT | CATQRGELFF
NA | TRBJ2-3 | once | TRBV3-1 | TGTGCCAGCAGCCAACCCGACAGACTACTTACAGATACGCAGTATTTT | CASSQPDRLLTDTQYF
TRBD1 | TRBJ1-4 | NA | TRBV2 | TGTGCCAGCAGTTTGCAGGGGGCTACAACTAATGAAGAACTGTTTTTT | CASSLQGATTNEELFF
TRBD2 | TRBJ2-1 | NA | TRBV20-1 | TGCAGTGCTGGAGCGGGAGGGAGCTCCTACAATGAGCAGTTCTTC | CSAGAGGSSYNEQFF
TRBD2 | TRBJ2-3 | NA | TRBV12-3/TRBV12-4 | TGTGCCAGCACCCTTCTCGGACTAGTCACAGATACGCAGTATTTT | CASTLLGLVTDTQYF
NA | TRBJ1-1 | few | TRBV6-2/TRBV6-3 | TGTGCCAGCAGTCCGTCAACCATAAAAAGGGGACGAACTGAAGCTTTCTTT | CASSPSTIKRGRTEAFF
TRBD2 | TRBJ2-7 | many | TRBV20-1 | TGCAGTGCTAGAGATCTTGGCGGGAGCTACGAGCAGTACTTC | CSARDLGGSYEQYF
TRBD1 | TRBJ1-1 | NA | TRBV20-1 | TGCAGTGCTAGCCCAGGGGGCCCGTACACTGAAGCTTTCTTT | CSASPGGPYTEAFF
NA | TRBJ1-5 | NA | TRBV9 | TGTGCCAGCAGCGGAGGGCTAAATCAGCCCCAGCATTTT | CASSGGLNQPQHF
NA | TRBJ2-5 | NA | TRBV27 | TGTGCCAGCTCCCTAAGGGGGGGCCGGTGGGAGCAGTACTTC | CASSLRGGRWEQYF
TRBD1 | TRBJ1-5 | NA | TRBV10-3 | TGTGCCATCAGTGAGAGGGGACAGAGCAATCAGCCCCAGCATTTT | CAISERGQSNQPQHF
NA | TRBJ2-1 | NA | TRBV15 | TGTGCCACCATCCTAGAGCCGGGGAACCGAAATGAGCAGTTCTTC | CATILEPGNRNEQFF
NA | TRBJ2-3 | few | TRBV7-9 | TGTGCCAGCAGCGTAGGGACCTACGCCACAGATACGCAGTATTTT | CASSVGTYATDTQYF
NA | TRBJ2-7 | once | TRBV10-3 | TGTGCCATCAGTGAACGGACAAGGAACTACGAGCAGTACTTC | CAISERTRNYEQYF
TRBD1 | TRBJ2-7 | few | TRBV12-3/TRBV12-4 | TGTGCCAGCAGTCCGGACAGGGACTTCCACGAGCAGTACTTC | CASSPDRDFHEQYF
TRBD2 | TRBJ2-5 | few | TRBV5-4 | TGTGCCAGCAGCCGAGGGACTAGCGGACAAGAGACCCAGTACTTC | CASSRGTSGQETQYF
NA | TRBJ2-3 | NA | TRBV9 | TGTGCCAGCAGCGTCCTGAGTGCCACAGATACGCAGTATTTT | CASSVLSATDTQYF
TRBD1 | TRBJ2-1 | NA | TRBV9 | TGTGCCAGCAGCGTAGTCCAGGGGGCCCACAATGAGCAGTTCTTC | CASSVVQGAHNEQFF
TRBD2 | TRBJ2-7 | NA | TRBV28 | TGTGCCAGCAGCCAGGAGGCAGCGGGAGGTCCCGAGCAGTACTTC | CASSQEAAGGPEQYF
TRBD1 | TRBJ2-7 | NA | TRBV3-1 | TGTGCCAGCAGCCAAGTGGGAACAGGGGACGAGCAGTACTTC | CASSQVGTGDEQYF
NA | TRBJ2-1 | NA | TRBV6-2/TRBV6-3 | TGTGCCAGCAGACTGACAGGTATTAATGAGCAGTTCTTC | CASRLTGINEQFF
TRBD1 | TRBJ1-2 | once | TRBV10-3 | TGTGCCATTTCCGGCGGCAGGGGGATAAATGGCTACACCTTC | CAISGGRGINGYTF
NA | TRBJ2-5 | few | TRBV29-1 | TGCAGCGTTGGTGGGGTTGTCCAAGAGACCCAGTACTTC | CSVGGVVQETQYF
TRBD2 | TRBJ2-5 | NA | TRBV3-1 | TGTGCCAGCAGCACCCTAGCGGGCCAAGAGACCCAGTACTTC | CASSTLAGQETQYF
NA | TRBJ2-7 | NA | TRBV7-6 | TGTGCCAGCAGCCAAAGGGGAATGGTCGAGCAGTACTTC | CASSQRGMVEQYF
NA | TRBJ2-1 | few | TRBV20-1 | TGCAGTGCCCGAAGAGGCAGGTACAATGAGCAGTTCTTC | CSARRGRYNEQFF
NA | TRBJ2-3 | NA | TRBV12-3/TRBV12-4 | TGTGCCAGCAGTATACGGACAGATTCCACAGATACGCAGTATTTT | CASSIRTDSTDTQYF
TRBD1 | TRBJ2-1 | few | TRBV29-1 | TGCAGCGTTAATATAGGGGGCCTTGAGCAGTTCTTC | CSVNIGGLEQFF
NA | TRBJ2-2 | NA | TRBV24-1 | TGTGCCACCAGTGATTGGACAGCTCCGAACACCGGGGAGCTGTTTTTT | CATSDWTAPNTGELFF
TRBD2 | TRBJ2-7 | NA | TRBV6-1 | TGTGCCAGCCAGGAAGCGGGGGTTTCAACCTACGAGCAGTACTTC | CASQEAGVSTYEQYF
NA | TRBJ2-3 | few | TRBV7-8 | TGTGCCAGCAGCTTCGCAGGGAGACTCACGGATACGCAGTATTTT | CASSFAGRLTDTQYF
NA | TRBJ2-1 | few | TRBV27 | TGTGCCAGCAGTTTATCCGGCAGAGTCTACAATGAGCAGTTCTTC | CASSLSGRVYNEQFF
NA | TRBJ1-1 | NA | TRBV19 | TGTGCCAGTAACCCTTCCCCCGACAGTGAAGCTTTCTTT | CASNPSPDSEAFF
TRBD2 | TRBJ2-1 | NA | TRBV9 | TGTGCCAGCAGCGTAGTAATAGCGGGAGAGAATGATGAGCAGTTCTTC | CASSVVIAGENDEQFF
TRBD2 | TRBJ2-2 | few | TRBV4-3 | TGCGCCAGCAGCCAAGAAGTACTAGCGGTGAACACCGGGGAGCTGTTTTTT | CASSQEVLAVNTGELFF
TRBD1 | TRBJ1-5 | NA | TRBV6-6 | TGTGCCAGCAGCTACAGGGGATATAGCAATCAGCCCCAGCATTTT | CASSYRGYSNQPQHF
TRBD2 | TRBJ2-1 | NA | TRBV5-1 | TGCGCCAGCAGCTACGCAGGACTAGCGGGGGGGCCGTCCTACAATGAGCAGTTCTTC | CASSYAGLAGGPSYNEQFF
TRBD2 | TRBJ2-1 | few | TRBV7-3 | TGTGCCAGCAGCTTATCCGTTTCTAGCGGCGCCTACAATGAGCAGTTCTTC | CASSLSVSSGAYNEQFF
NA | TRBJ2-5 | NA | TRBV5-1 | TGCGTCAGCAGCTTGAACGGGAAAAGGGAGACCCAGTACTTC | CVSSLNGKRETQYF
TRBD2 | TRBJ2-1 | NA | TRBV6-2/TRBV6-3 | TGTGCCAGCACCACGGGAGGGGATGAGCAGTTCTTC | CASTTGGDEQFF
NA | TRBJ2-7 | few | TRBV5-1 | TGCGCCAGCAGCTTGGCGGGAGTTGCAAATGAGCAGTACTTC | CASSLAGVANEQYF
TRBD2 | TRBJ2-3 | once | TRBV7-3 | TGTGCCAGCAGCCCAAACGGGGGGAGAATGAGAACAGATACGCAGTATTTT | CASSPNGGRMRTDTQYF
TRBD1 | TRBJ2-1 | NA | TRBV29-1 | TGCAGCGTCGACAGGGGGGGTAGCTCCTACAATGAGCAGTTCTTC | CSVDRGGSSYNEQFF
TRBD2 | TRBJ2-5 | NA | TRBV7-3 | TGTGCCAGCAGCTTAGGCTACCTAGCGGGATACAATGAGCAGTACTTC | CASSLGYLAGYNEQYF
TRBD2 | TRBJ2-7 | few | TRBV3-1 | TGTGCCAGCAGCCAAGAGATAGCGGGAGGGAATGAGCAGTACTTC | CASSQEIAGGNEQYF
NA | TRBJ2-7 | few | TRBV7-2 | TGTGCCAGCAGCTTCTTATTTGAGCAGTACTTC | CASSFLFEQYF
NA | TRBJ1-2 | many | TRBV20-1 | TGCAGTGCACGACCGCCCGGGCGAAACTATGGCTACACCTTC | CSARPPGRNYGYTF
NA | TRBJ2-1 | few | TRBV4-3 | TGCGCCAGCAGCCAAGCCTTACTGGCCAGCTCCTACAATGAGCAGTTCTTC | CASSQALLASSYNEQFF
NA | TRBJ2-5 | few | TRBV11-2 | TGTGCCAGCAGCCCCCCCGACAGTGCTTACCAAGAGACCCAGTACTTC | CASSPPDSAYQETQYF
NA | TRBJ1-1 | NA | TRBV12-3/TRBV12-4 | TGTGCCAGCAGATGGGGGGCGGGGAACACTGAAGCTTTCTTT | CASRWGAGNTEAFF
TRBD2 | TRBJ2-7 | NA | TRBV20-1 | TGCAGTGCTAGAGTAGCTAGCGGCATCTACGAGCAGTACTTC | CSARVASGIYEQYF
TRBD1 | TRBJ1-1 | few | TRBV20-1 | TGCAGTGCTAGAGATATGGGACAGGGAGTGACTGAAGCTTTCTTT | CSARDMGQGVTEAFF
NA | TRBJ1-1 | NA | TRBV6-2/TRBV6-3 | TGTGCCAGCAGGGGACCCAACCCTGAAGCTTTCTTT | CASRGPNPEAFF
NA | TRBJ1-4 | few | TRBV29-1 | TGCAGCGTTGAAAGACCCCCACCTAATGAAAAACTGTTTTTT | CSVERPPPNEKLFF
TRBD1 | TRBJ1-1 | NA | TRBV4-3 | TGCGCCAGCAGCCACCCGGACAGGGGTACTGAAGCTTTCTTT | CASSHPDRGTEAFF